The T cell receptor beta chain under discussion was sequenced for a study of identical twins. The study's findings and limits: The study found that models underestimated out-of-frame TCR alpha sharing in monozygotic twins. Surplus twin overlap in beta out-of-frame sequences was less pronounced. Alpha sequences out of frame and shared by twins had excess low generation probability.

On this clonotype: What it binds is not known.

TCRdb recomputed calls from the 5' RACE reads with MiXCR, one row per CDR3 protein. Here the sample spans hundreds of thousands of distinct CDR3 sequences, 8% to 9% being singletons. J gave up 2 bases and V 1 base, and 3 bases lay outside the gene matches. The CDR3 loop spans 16 amino acids. The same data also went into a second study, on yellow fever vaccine responses in identical twins.

The sequencing input was PBMCs. This TCR was sampled from a young woman in good health. The chain has TRBV12-3 or TRBV12-4 and TRBJ2-3, with 10 bases lining up with TRBD2. The CDR3 sequence is CASSLEGLADTDTQYF. The CDR3 nucleotides are TGTGCCAGCAGTTTAGAAGGACTAGCGGACACAGATACGCAGTATTTT.